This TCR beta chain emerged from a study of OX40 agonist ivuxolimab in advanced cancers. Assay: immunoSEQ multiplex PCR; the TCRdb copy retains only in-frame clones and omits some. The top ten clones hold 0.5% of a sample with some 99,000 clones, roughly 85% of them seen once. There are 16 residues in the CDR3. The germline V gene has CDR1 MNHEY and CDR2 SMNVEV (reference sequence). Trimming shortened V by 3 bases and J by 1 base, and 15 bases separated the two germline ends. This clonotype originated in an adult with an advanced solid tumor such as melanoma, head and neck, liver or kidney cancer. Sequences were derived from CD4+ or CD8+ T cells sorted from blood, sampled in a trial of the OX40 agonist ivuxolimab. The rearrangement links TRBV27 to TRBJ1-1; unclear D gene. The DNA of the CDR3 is TGTGCCAGCAGTTTCTCACCTCCCTCGGGGAACACTGAAGCTTTCTTT. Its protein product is CASSFSPPSGNTEAFF.